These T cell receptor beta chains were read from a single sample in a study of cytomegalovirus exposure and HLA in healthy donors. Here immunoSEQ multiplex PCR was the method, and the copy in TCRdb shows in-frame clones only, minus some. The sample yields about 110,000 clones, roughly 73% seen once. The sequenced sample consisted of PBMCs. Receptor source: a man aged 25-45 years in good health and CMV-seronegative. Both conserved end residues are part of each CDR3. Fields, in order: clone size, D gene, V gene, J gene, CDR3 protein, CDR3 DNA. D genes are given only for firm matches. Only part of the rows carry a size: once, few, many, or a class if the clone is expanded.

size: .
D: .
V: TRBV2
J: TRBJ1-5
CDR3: CASSEARVAGRGNQPQHF
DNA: TGTGCCAGCAGTGAAGCGCGGGTAGCCGGGAGAGGCAATCAGCCCCAGCATTTT

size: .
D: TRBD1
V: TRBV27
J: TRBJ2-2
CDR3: CATAAGQGYTGELFF
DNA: TGTGCCACCGCGGCGGGACAGGGGTACACCGGGGAGCTGTTTTTT

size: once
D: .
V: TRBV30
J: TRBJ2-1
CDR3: CAWSATVLANEQFF
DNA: TGTGCCTGGAGTGCAACTGTTCTAGCCAATGAGCAGTTCTTC

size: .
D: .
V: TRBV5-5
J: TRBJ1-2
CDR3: CASSPIWGGDYYGYTF
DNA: TGTGCCAGCAGCCCCATATGGGGAGGGGATTACTATGGCTACACCTTC

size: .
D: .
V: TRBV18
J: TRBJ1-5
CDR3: CASSPDGQINQPQHF
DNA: TGTGCCAGCTCACCTGACGGACAGATCAATCAGCCCCAGCATTTT

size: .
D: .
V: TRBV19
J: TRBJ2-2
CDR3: CASSILSGKGGELFF
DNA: TGTGCCAGTAGTATCCTCTCCGGGAAGGGCGGGGAGCTGTTTTTT

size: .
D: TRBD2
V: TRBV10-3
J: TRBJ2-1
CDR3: CAISGTSGSYNEQFF
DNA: TGTGCCATCAGTGGGACTAGCGGGAGCTACAATGAGCAGTTCTTC

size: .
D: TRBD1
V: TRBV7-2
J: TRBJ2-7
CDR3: CASSGQVLYEQYF
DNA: TGTGCCAGCAGCGGACAGGTACTCTACGAGCAGTACTTC

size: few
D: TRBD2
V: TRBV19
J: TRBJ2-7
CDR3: CASSRTSGRFDPDYEQYF
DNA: TGTGCCAGTAGTCGGACTAGCGGACGATTTGACCCCGACTACGAGCAGTACTTC

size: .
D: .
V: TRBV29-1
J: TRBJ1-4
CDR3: CSVEPGAGEKLFF
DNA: TGCAGCGTTGAACCAGGGGCTGGTGAAAAACTGTTTTTT

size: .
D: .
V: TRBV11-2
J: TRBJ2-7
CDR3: CASSSSGVQYF
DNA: TGTGCCAGCAGCTCTTCAGGGGTGCAGTACTTC

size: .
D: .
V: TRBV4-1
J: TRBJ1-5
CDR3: CASSQDGVTGNQPQHF
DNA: TGCGCCAGCAGCCAAGATGGGGTGACAGGCAATCAGCCCCAGCATTTT

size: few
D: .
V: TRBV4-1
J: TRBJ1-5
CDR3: CASSHTRGGNQPQHF
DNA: TGCGCCAGCAGCCACACAAGGGGCGGCAATCAGCCCCAGCATTTT

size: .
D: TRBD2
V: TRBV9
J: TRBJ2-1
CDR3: CASSVGGGAGGNEQFF
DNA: TGTGCCAGCAGCGTAGGGGGCGGGGCCGGGGGGAATGAGCAGTTCTTC

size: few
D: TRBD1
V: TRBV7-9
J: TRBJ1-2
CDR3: CASSLYGTGAATYGYTF
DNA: TGTGCCAGCAGCTTATATGGGACAGGGGCCGCCACTTATGGCTACACCTTC

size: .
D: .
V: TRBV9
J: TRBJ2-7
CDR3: CASSVSRDQQFYEQYF
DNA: TGTGCCAGCAGCGTCAGCAGGGATCAACAATTCTACGAGCAGTACTTC

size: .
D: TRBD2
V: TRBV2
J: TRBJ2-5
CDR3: CASIGTSGGPTQETQYF
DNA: TGTGCCAGCATAGGGACTAGCGGGGGGCCGACCCAAGAGACCCAGTACTTC

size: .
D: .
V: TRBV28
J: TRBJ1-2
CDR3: CASKAGGYTF
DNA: TGTGCCAGCAAGGCGGGCGGCTACACCTTC

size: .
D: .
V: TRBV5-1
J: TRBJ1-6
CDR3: CASSPRTGSDSPLHF
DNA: TGCGCCAGCAGTCCCCGCACGGGGTCGGATTCACCCCTCCACTTT

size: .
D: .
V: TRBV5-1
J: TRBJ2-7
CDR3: CASREPGQSGHEQYF
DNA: TGCGCCAGCAGAGAACCCGGACAGAGTGGCCACGAGCAGTACTTC

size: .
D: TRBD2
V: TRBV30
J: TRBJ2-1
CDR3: CAWRRAYGGANEQFF
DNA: TGTGCCTGGAGAAGGGCTTACGGGGGGGCCAATGAGCAGTTCTTC

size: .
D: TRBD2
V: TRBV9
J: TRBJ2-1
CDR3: CASSVGASGGNYNEQFF
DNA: TGTGCCAGCAGCGTAGGGGCTAGCGGGGGAAATTACAATGAGCAGTTCTTC

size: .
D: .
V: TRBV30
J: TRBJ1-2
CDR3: CAWNPHKRYGYTF
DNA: TGTGCCTGGAACCCACACAAACGTTATGGCTACACCTTC

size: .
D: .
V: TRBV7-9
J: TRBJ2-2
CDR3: CASSPPGGRSGELFF
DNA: TGTGCCAGCAGCCCCCCTGGGGGCAGGTCCGGGGAGCTGTTTTTT

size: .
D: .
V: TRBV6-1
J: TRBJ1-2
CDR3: CASRQETGHGYTF
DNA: TGTGCCAGCAGACAAGAGACAGGTCATGGCTACACCTTC

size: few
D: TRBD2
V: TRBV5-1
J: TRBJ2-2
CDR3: CASSWTSGRVGTGELFF
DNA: TGCGCCAGCAGCTGGACTAGCGGGAGGGTTGGGACCGGGGAGCTGTTTTTT

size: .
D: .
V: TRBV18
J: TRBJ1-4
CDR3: CASSLLSGLDEKLFF
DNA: TGTGCCAGCTCACTCCTCTCAGGGCTTGATGAAAAACTGTTTTTT

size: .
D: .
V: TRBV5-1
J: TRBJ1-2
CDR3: CASSQRSGLGYGYTF
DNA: TGCGCCAGCAGCCAAAGGTCGGGTTTGGGCTATGGCTACACCTTC